The next 20 T cell receptor beta chains were all read from a single sample in a study of T cell responses to AZD1222 COVID-19 vaccine. Here immunoSEQ multiplex PCR was the method, and the copy in TCRdb shows in-frame clones only, minus some. The table includes some 98,000 clones, around 84% detected once. Here the sequenced sample was peripheral blood, taken 28 days after the second AZD1222 dose. These TCRs come from an adult who received the AZD1222 COVID-19 vaccine.

DNA for the CDR3: TGTGCCAGCAGCTTGTTGGTAGCGGGAGGGACTGTTTACACAGATACGCAGTATTTT. Protein product: CASSLLVAGGTVYTDTQYF. The rearrangement links TRBV11-3 to TRBJ2-3; 11 positions match TRBD2. Germline V gene data show CDR1 as SGHNT and CDR2 as YENEEA. After removal of 3 bases from V and 2 bases from J, the junction contained 13 bases not matched to a gene. This CDR3 is 19 amino acids long.

The chain carries TRBV7-2 and TRBJ2-6, with D unclear. The V end was cut by 6 bases, the J end by 2 bases, with 11 bases between. The CDR3 extends over 15 amino acids. Per the germline V gene, CDR1 is SGHTA and CDR2 is FQGNSA. The CDR3 DNA is TGTGCCAGCAGTACACCAGGCCCTGGGGCCAACGTCCTGACTTTC. This codes for CASSTPGPGANVLTF. Looking up the rest from reference TRBV7-2 and TRBJ2-6 gives the full variable domain: GAGVSQSPSNKVTEKGKDVELRCDPISGHTALYWYRQSLGQGLEFLIYFQGNSAPDKSGLPSDRFSAERTGGSVSTLTIQRTQQEDSAVYLCASSTPGPGANVLTFGAGSRLTVL.

This clone was detected only once. The chain uses TRBV6-5 and TRBJ1-1; D remains unclear. Per germline, CDR1 MNHEY and CDR2 SVGAGI. V was shortened by 0 bases and J by 2 bases, with 13 bases between the two germline ends. The CDR3 has 16 residues. CDR3 in amino acids: CASSYSSGYENTEAFF. CDR3 nucleotide sequence: TGTGCCAGCAGTTACTCGAGCGGGTACGAAAACACTGAAGCTTTCTTT.

This clone was seen only once. The rearrangement links TRBV19 to TRBJ2-1; TRBD2 matches 11 bases. Germline assignment: CDR1 LNHDA and CDR2 SQIVND (reference sequence). Trimming cost V 4 bases and J 10 bases; bases outside gene matches: 18. The CDR3 extends over 18 amino acids. In DNA, the CDR3 is TGTGCCAGTAGTAAGGACCACCTTGGACTAGCGGGTGATGACGAGCAGTTCTTC. Its translation is CASSKDHLGLAGDDEQFF. Together with reference TRBV19 and TRBJ2-1, the CDR3 gives the full variable domain: DGGITQSPKYLFRKEGQNVTLSCEQNLNHDAMYWYRQDPGQGLRLIYYSQIVNDFQKGDIAEGYSVSREKKESFPLTVTSAQKNPTAFYLCASSKDHLGLAGDDEQFFGPGTRLTVL.

The chain links TRBV5-4 to TRBJ2-3; 11 nucleotides match TRBD2. The V segment lost 2 bases and the J segment 3 bases; nucleotides outside the gene matches: 5. The CDR3 has 16 amino acids. Germline CDR1 reads SGHNT; CDR2 reads YYREEE (reference sequence). CDR3 sequence (DNA): TGTGCCAGCAGCTTAGGTAGCGGGGGGGTTACAGATACGCAGTATTTT. Amino acids: CASSLGSGGVTDTQYF.

V usage is TRBV6-4 and J usage is TRBJ1-3; 9 bases map to TRBD1. The CDR3 spans 19 residues. After removal of 6 bases from V and 9 bases from J, the junction contained 24 bases not matched to a gene. Germline V CDR1 and CDR2: MRHNA, SNTAGT. The CDR3 reads CASRSSGTGIRPGGVTIYF. The CDR3 bases are TGTGCCAGCAGGTCTTCCGGGACAGGGATTCGGCCAGGTGGAGTCACCATATATTTT.

The J gene is TRBJ2-2, the V gene TRBV6-5; 8 nucleotides agree with TRBD2. Germline lookup yields CDR1 MNHEY and CDR2 SVGAGI. CDR3 length equals 14 residues. V lost 9 bases, J lost 8 bases, and 11 bases stayed unmatched. CDR3 loop: CASRPAGTRGELFF. CDR3 in DNA: TGTGCCAGTCGCCCAGCCGGGACTAGGGGGGAGCTGTTTTTT.

This chain uses TRBV7-2 with TRBJ2-2, with TRBD2 identical over 11 bases. Germline V gene sequence: CDR1 SGHTA, CDR2 FQGNSA. J gave up 2 bases and V 0 bases, and 5 bases lay outside the gene matches. The CDR3 loop spans 18 amino acids. The CDR3 sequence: CASSLASLAGGNTGELFF. The CDR3 DNA reads TGTGCCAGCAGCTTAGCTTCTCTAGCGGGAGGTAACACCGGGGAGCTGTTTTTT. Filled out from reference TRBV7-2 and TRBJ2-2, the complete variable domain reads GAGVSQSPSNKVTEKGKDVELRCDPISGHTALYWYRQSLGQGLEFLIYFQGNSAPDKSGLPSDRFSAERTGGSVSTLTIQRTQQEDSAVYLCASSLASLAGGNTGELFFGEGSRLTVL.

The CDR3 protein is CASSSGQTQYF. Written as DNA, the CDR3 is TGTGCCAGCAGCTCGGGTCAGACCCAGTACTTC. The gene calls are TRBV7-6 and TRBJ2-5; D is unclear. From germline, CDR1 is SGHVS and CDR2 FNYEAQ. Trimming left V 4 bases short and J 6 bases short, with 6 bases between. There are 11 residues in the CDR3.

The CDR3 DNA is TGTGCCAGCAGCTTAGGACTGGTCCAAGAGACCCAGTACTTC. It translates to CASSLGLVQETQYF. This chain connects TRBV7-9 to TRBJ2-5; D gene uncertain. Trimming took off 1 base at V and 1 base at J, with 7 bases between the two ends. In germline, CDR1 is SEHNR, CDR2 FQNEAQ (reference sequence). This CDR3 has 14 amino acids.

The rearrangement joins TRBV27 to TRBJ2-2; tentatively, D is TRBD2 (6 bases). The CDR3 runs to 14 residues. V was trimmed by 0 bases and J by 5 bases, leaving 7 bases between them. Germline CDR1 and CDR2: MNHEY and SMNVEV (reference sequence). The CDR3 spells CASSLSGTTGELFF. The CDR3 DNA follows: TGTGCCAGCAGTTTATCGGGGACTACCGGGGAGCTGTTTTTT.

This chain connects TRBV4-1 to TRBJ1-1, with D possibly TRBD1 on 6 matching bases. The CDR3 runs 15 residues. Germline V gives CDR1 MGHRA, CDR2 YSYEKL. Trimming took 5 bases from V and 6 from J, leaving 19 bases between them. The DNA of the CDR3 is TGCGCCAGCAGCACCCCGACGGACAGAATCTCTGAAGCTTTCTTT. Protein sequence: CASSTPTDRISEAFF.

This clone turned up a few times. The chain couples TRBV18 to TRBJ1-1, with D tentatively TRBD1 (6 bases). The CDR3 runs to 14 residues. Trimming took 3 bases from V and 4 from J, leaving 12 bases between them. Per germline, CDR1 KGHSH and CDR2 LQKENI. In DNA form, the CDR3 reads TGTGCCAGCTCACCCAGGGGATCACGCACTGAAGCTTTCTTT. Translated: CASSPRGSRTEAFF.

This chain uses TRBV28 with TRBJ1-5, with 8 bases matching TRBD1. V lost 5 bases and J lost 7; bases outside the gene matches: 7. The CDR3 runs to 14 residues. Germline CDR1 and CDR2: MDHEN and SYDVKM. CDR3 nucleotide sequence: TGTGCCAGCAGTCGCGGACAGGGTAGGCAGCCCCAGCATTTT. Protein product: CASSRGQGRQPQHF.

This clone was counted only a few times. The rearrangement links TRBV5-5 to TRBJ1-5, with a possible D match to TRBD1 (6 bases). Per the germline V gene, CDR1 is SGHKS and CDR2 is YYEKEE (reference sequence). CDR3 length: 15 residues. Trimming took off 0 bases at V and 5 bases at J, with 12 bases between the two ends. This CDR3 reads CASSLVQGRDQPQHF. The CDR3 DNA sequence: TGTGCCAGCAGCTTGGTACAGGGAAGGGATCAGCCCCAGCATTTT.

The gene calls are TRBV5-8 and TRBJ2-3, with D uncertain. CDR3 length equals 14 residues. CDR1 is SGHTS, CDR2 YDEGEE, per germline. Between the trimmed V and J ends, which lost 0 bases and 1 base, there was a span of 6 bases. CDR3: CASSLDPGTDTQYF. For the CDR3, the DNA is TGTGCCAGCAGCTTGGATCCGGGCACAGATACGCAGTATTTT.

The genes are TRBV10-1 and TRBJ2-3, with 8 positions matching TRBD2. CDR1 and CDR2 from the germline V gene are WNHNN and SYGVQD (reference sequence). The CDR3 consists of 17 residues. V gave up 9 bases and J gave up 0 bases; unmatched junction bases: 14. CDR3 in DNA: TGCGCCAGAACGTATGAGCGGGAGAGGGTAAGCACAGATACGCAGTATTTT. Residues: CARTYERERVSTDTQYF.

The chain links TRBV10-3 to TRBJ2-7, with D maybe TRBD2 (5 bases). Germline CDR1 and CDR2: ENHRY and SYGVKD. CDR3 length: 15 residues. Trimming took off 10 bases at V and 6 bases at J, with 25 bases between the two ends. CDR3 in DNA: TGTGCCACCGCCCGCGAGGGCTCCCTTTCTTTCGAGCAGTACTTC. It specifies CATAREGSLSFEQYF.

The gene calls are TRBV28 and TRBJ2-5, with 11 bases fitting TRBD1. The CDR3 is made up of 15 amino acids. The V and J ends lost 4 bases and 5 bases, in that order; junction bases with no gene match: 6. The germline V gene encodes CDR1 MDHEN and CDR2 SYDVKM. CDR3 region: CASSSMDRGRETQYF. DNA of the CDR3: TGTGCCAGCAGTTCCATGGACAGGGGGCGCGAGACCCAGTACTTC.

The rearrangement joins TRBV18 to TRBJ2-1, with 12 bases lining up with TRBD2. J lost 4 bases, V lost 4 bases, and 5 bases had no gene match. Looked up from germline, CDR1 is KGHSH and CDR2 is LQKENI. This CDR3 has 16 amino acids. The CDR3 bases are TGTGCCAGCTCACTGGTCCTAGCGGGGGGGTACAATGAGCAGTTCTTC. It yields the protein CASSLVLAGGYNEQFF. Filled out from reference TRBV18 and TRBJ2-1, the complete variable domain reads NAGVMQNPRHLVRRRGQEARLRCSPMKGHSHVYWYRQLPEEGLKFMVYLQKENIIDESGMPKERFSAEFPKEGPSILRIQQVVRGDSAAYFCASSLVLAGGYNEQFFGPGTRLTVL.